The 22 T cell receptor beta chains below all came from one sample that was sequenced in a study of T cells after yellow fever vaccination (dated by TCRdb to between 2018 and 2021). Libraries were built with 5' RACE. Sequencing used an Illumina NovaSeq 6000. In TCRdb, the public reads were trimmed at Q25 with fastp and aligned with MiXCR, with productive beta chains retained. Each CDR3 protein appears once, grouped with its most common genes and DNA. Here the sample has fewer than 400,000 distinct CDR3 sequences; over 8.5% occur a single time. Of the sample, under 4% is held by the ten largest clones. This specimen's treatment or condition label, interpreted: live attenuated yellow fever vaccine strain. The material sequenced was CD4+ T cells sorted from PBMCs, taken 45 days after the yellow fever booster vaccination. The receptors originated from a man between 18 and 29 years old who received the YFV17D yellow fever vaccine.

The table lists this clonotype with many counts. The chain is built from TRBV4-2 and TRBJ2-5; D is uncertain. Trimming pared 5 bases from V and 5 bases from J, leaving 21 bases between. The CDR3 length is 16 residues. Germline V lookup: CDR1 LGHNA, CDR2 YNFKEQ. CDR3 in amino acids: CASSSPQGSFRETQYF. The CDR3 DNA is TGTGCCAGCAGCTCCCCCCAAGGCAGCTTCAGGGAGACCCAGTACTTC.

This clonotype was counted a few times. The chain recombines TRBV12-3 or TRBV12-4 with TRBJ2-5; no reliable D call. The length of the CDR3 is 14 residues. Trimming took 5 bases from V and 1 from J, leaving 11 bases between them. CDR3: CASSGQYAQETQYF. CDR3 DNA sequence: TGTGCCAGCAGTGGTCAGTATGCCCAAGAGACCCAGTACTTC.

The genes are TRBV5-5 and TRBJ2-3, with D perhaps TRBD2 (5 bases). Trimming shortened V by 3 bases and J by 2 bases, and 7 bases separated the two germline ends. Per germline, CDR1 SGHKS and CDR2 YYEKEE (reference sequence). The CDR3 runs 13 residues. DNA of the CDR3: TGTGCCAGCAGCTCGGGATACACAGATACGCAGTATTTT. Protein product: CASSSGYTDTQYF.

This clonotype was observed at least ten times. This rearrangement joins TRBV20-1 to TRBJ1-1; D is unclear. The CDR3 sequence is 12 residues long. Germline CDR1 and CDR2: DFQATT and SNEGSKA (reference sequence). Trimming shortened V by 4 bases and J by 3 bases, and 9 bases separated the two germline ends. The CDR3 loop reads CSAIGSHTEAFF. Here the CDR3 DNA reads TGCAGTGCTATTGGATCTCACACTGAAGCTTTCTTT.

This sequence joins TRBV5-4 and TRBJ1-1; possible D gene TRBD1, 5 bases. Germline CDR1 and CDR2: SGHNT and YYREEE (reference sequence). CDR3 length: 14 amino acids. V shed 2 bases and J shed 8 bases, with 16 bases lying between them. CDR3 region: CASSLDSGLSEAFF. The CDR3 region has the DNA TGTGCCAGCAGCTTAGACAGTGGATTATCCGAAGCTTTCTTT. Full variable domain (remainder filled in from reference TRBV5-4 and TRBJ1-1): ETGVTQSPTHLIKTRGQQVTLRCSSQSGHNTVSWYQQALGQGPQFIFQYYREEENGRGNFPPRFSGLQFPNYSSELNVNALELDDSALYLCASSLDSGLSEAFFGQGTRLTVV.

This chain links TRBV24-1 with TRBJ2-5; D is undetermined. V shed 5 bases and J shed 4 bases, with 4 bases lying between them. CDR1 is KGHDR and CDR2 is SFDVKD in the germline V gene. The CDR3 is made up of 11 amino acids. In nucleotides, the CDR3 is TGTGCCACCAGTGGGGGAGAGACCCAGTACTTC. It translates to CATSGGETQYF.

This clonotype was seen repeatedly, ten times or more. The chain joins TRBV10-3 to TRBJ1-4, with 10 bases identical to TRBD1. Trimming removed 6 bases from V and 8 bases from J; junction bases left unmatched: 6. CDR3 size: 14 residues. Germline values: CDR1 ENHRY, CDR2 SYGVKD. CDR3 bases: TGTGCCATCAGCCCCGGGACAGGGGTCGAAAAACTGTTTTTT. Translating gives CAISPGTGVEKLFF.

This chain connects TRBV18 to TRBJ2-4, with 7 bases lining up with TRBD2. Trimming removed 5 bases from V and 8 bases from J; junction bases left unmatched: 6. Germline CDR1 is KGHSH and CDR2 is LQKENI. The CDR3 has 13 amino acids. CDR3 in DNA: TGTGCCAGCTCATCGGGGGAGGGAGACATTCAGTACTTC. Translating it yields CASSSGEGDIQYF.

This clonotype was picked up a small number of times. In DNA form, the CDR3 reads TGTGCCAGCAGCCCCTGGGGGGGGGTCTCCTACAATGAGCAGTTCTTC. Encoded protein: CASSPWGGVSYNEQFF. This chain joins TRBV21-1 and TRBJ2-1; TRBD1 reflects the table's D call only, with no check against the DNA. TRBV21-1 is a documented pseudogene. CDR3 size: 16 residues.

The chain combines TRBV5-5 with TRBJ2-2; possible D gene TRBD1, 5 bases. V was trimmed by 4 bases and J by 2 bases, leaving 21 bases between them. CDR1 is SGHKS, CDR2 YYEKEE, per germline (reference sequence). The CDR3 has 18 residues. CDR3 loop: CASSLSRLLDINTGELFF. The DNA of the CDR3 is TGTGCCAGCAGCCTCTCTCGCCTGCTGGACATTAACACCGGGGAGCTGTTTTTT.

In this sample, this clonotype turned up a few times. V and J are TRBV3-1 and TRBJ2-5, with D unclear. The length of the CDR3 is 14 residues. Trimming stripped 4 bases from V and 6 bases from J, with 15 bases between. CDR1 and CDR2 (germline): LGHDT, YNNKEL (reference sequence). The CDR3 region is CASSLQASQQTQYF. Written as DNA, the CDR3 is TGTGCCAGCAGCCTCCAGGCGTCGCAGCAGACCCAGTACTTC.

This clonotype appeared a few times. The chain's CDR3 is CASSLAAATNEKLFF. The CDR3 DNA reads TGTGCCAGCAGCTTAGCCGCGGCAACTAATGAAAAACTGTTTTTT. The chain uses TRBV7-6 and TRBJ1-4; D not certain. This CDR3 has 15 amino acids. V was cut by 0 bases and J by 0 bases, with 5 bases left in between. Germline V gene lookup returns CDR1 SGHVS and CDR2 FNYEAQ. Combining the CDR3 with reference TRBV7-6 and TRBJ1-4 gives the whole variable domain GAGVSQSPRYKVTKRGQDVALRCDPISGHVSLYWYRQALGQGPEFLTYFNYEAQQDKSGLPNDRFSAERPEGSISTLTIQRTEQRDSAMYRCASSLAAATNEKLFFGSGTQLSVL.

This clonotype was found many times. The V and J genes are TRBV14 and TRBJ2-4; D may correspond to TRBD1 or TRBD2 (5 bases each). This CDR3 contains 14 residues. Germline V gene sequence: CDR1 SGHDN, CDR2 FVKESK. V was clipped by 5 bases and J by 5 bases, with 13 bases between them. As DNA, the CDR3 is TGTGCCAGCAGCGGGACCTCAGCTGAAAACATTCAGTACTTC. Translating it yields CASSGTSAENIQYF.

This clonotype has only a few counts. This rearrangement joins TRBV2 to TRBJ1-5; 8 bases match TRBD1. Germline assignment: CDR1 SNHLY and CDR2 FYNNEI. The CDR3 is made up of 20 amino acids. The V gene end was trimmed by 1 base and the J gene end by 7 bases; junction bases not matched to a gene: 21. CDR3 amino acids: CASSEGWQGSPRQGRQPQHF. DNA of the CDR3: TGTGCCAGCAGTGAAGGATGGCAGGGGAGCCCCAGACAGGGGAGGCAGCCCCAGCATTTT.

The CDR3 loop reads CASSPQVSTSNQPQHF. DNA for the CDR3: TGTGCCAGCTCACCACAGGTGTCTACTAGCAATCAGCCCCAGCATTTT. The genes are TRBV18 and TRBJ1-5; D is unclear. The germline V gene has CDR1 KGHSH and CDR2 LQKENI. V was shortened by 1 base and J by 0 bases, with 10 bases between the two germline ends. This CDR3 has 16 amino acids.

Many counts were recorded for this clonotype. This rearrangement joins TRBV20-1 to TRBJ2-7; D is undetermined. Germline CDR1 DFQATT, CDR2 SNEGSKA (reference sequence). Trimming took 4 bases from V and 7 from J, leaving 14 bases between them. This CDR3 is 12 amino acids long. This chain's CDR3 is CSAIGSTGEQYF. The CDR3 DNA reads as TGCAGTGCTATAGGCTCTACGGGTGAGCAGTACTTC.

The chain employs TRBV5-1 and TRBJ2-2, with D possibly TRBD2 on 5 matching bases. From germline, CDR1 is SGHRS and CDR2 YFSETQ. Trimming took off 0 bases at V and 7 bases at J, with 7 bases between the two ends. The CDR3 has 13 amino acids. The CDR3 sequence: CASSLGESGELFF. CDR3 DNA: TGCGCCAGCAGCTTGGGGGAGAGCGGGGAGCTGTTTTTT. Full variable domain (missing parts from reference TRBV5-1 and TRBJ2-2): KAGVTQTPRYLIKTRGQQVTLSCSPISGHRSVSWYQQTPGQGLQFLFEYFSETQRNKGNFPGRFSGRQFSNSRSEMNVSTLELGDSALYLCASSLGESGELFFGEGSRLTVL.

This clonotype was observed a handful of times. This chain connects TRBV7-2 to TRBJ2-6; no definite D call. The CDR3 is 17 amino acids. The V gene lost 3 bases and the J gene lost 3 bases, with 15 bases spanning the gap. Germline CDR1 SGHTA, CDR2 FQGNSA. DNA of the CDR3: TGTGCCAGCAGCTTGAGTATATCGCAATTTGGGGCCAACGTCCTGACTTTC. Its translation is CASSLSISQFGANVLTF.

This rearrangement joins TRBV3-1 to TRBJ2-3, with D uncertain. The germline V gene encodes CDR1 LGHDT and CDR2 YNNKEL (reference sequence). This CDR3 region has 12 residues. V dropped 5 bases and J dropped 6 bases, with 9 bases sitting between them. The CDR3 DNA reads as TGTGCCAGCAGCATACTTCGGGATACGCAGTATTTT. It translates to CASSILRDTQYF.

The table lists this clonotype with many counts. This rearrangement joins TRBV4-3 to TRBJ1-6, with unresolved D. Germline V gene data show CDR1 as LGHNA and CDR2 as YSLEER. V gave up 0 bases and J gave up 1 base, with 16 bases separating them. This CDR3 spans 19 amino acids. CDR3 region: CASSQDTPTPGSYNSPLHF. CDR3 coding DNA: TGCGCCAGCAGCCAAGATACTCCAACACCAGGATCCTATAATTCACCCCTCCACTTT.

This clonotype was counted only a few times. The chain combines TRBV18 with TRBJ1-2, with 7 positions matching TRBD1. CDR3 length: 15 amino acids. Germline CDR1 reads KGHSH; CDR2 reads LQKENI. Germline trimming cut 3 bases from V and 5 bases from J; bases unmatched to any gene: 9. CDR3 residues: CASSPRQGPPYGYTF. CDR3 DNA sequence: TGTGCCAGCTCACCTAGACAGGGCCCCCCTTATGGCTACACCTTC.

This clonotype was recorded many times. The rearrangement links TRBV19 to TRBJ2-1, with 8 bases that match TRBD2. The germline CDR1 and CDR2 sequences are LNHDA and SQIVND (reference sequence). Trimming cost V 5 bases and J 6 bases; bases outside gene matches: 6. The CDR3 is 14 residues long. The CDR3 DNA sequence: TGTGCCAGTAGTCCCGGGGGGGGTCTCAATGAGCAGTTCTTC. Amino acid sequence: CASSPGGGLNEQFF.